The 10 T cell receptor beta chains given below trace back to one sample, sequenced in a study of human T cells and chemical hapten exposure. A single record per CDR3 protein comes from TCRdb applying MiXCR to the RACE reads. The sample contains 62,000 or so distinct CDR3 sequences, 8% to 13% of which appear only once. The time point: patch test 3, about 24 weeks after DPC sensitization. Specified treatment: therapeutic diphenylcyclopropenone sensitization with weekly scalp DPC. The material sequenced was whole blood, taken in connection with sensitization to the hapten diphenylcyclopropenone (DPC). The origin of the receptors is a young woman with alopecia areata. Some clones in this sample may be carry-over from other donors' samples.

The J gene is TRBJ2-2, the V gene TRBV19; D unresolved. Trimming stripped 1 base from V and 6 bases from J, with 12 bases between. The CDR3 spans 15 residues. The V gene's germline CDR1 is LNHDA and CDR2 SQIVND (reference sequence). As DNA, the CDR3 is TGTGCCAGTAGTATAGTCCGCGGATCCGCCGGGGAGCTGTTTTTT. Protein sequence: CASSIVRGSAGELFF.

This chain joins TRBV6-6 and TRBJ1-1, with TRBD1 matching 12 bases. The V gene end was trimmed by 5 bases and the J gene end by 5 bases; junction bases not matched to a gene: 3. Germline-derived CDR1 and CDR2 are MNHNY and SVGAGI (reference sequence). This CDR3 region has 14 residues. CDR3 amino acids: CASSRDRGRTEAFF. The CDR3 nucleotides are TGTGCCAGCAGTCGGGACAGGGGGCGGACTGAAGCTTTCTTT.

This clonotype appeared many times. For the CDR3, the DNA is TGTGCCAGCAGGGGAAATGAAAAACTGTTTTTT. Its translation is CASRGNEKLFF. The chain combines TRBV28 with TRBJ1-4; D is ambiguous. Looked up from germline, CDR1 is MDHEN and CDR2 is SYDVKM. Between the trimmed V and J ends, which lost 6 bases and 5 bases, there was a span of 4 bases. The CDR3 is made up of 11 amino acids.

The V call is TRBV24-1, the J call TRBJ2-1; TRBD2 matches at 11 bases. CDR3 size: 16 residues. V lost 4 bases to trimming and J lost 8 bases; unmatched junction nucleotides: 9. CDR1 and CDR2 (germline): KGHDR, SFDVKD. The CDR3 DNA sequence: TGTGCCACCAGTGACTTACCGGGACTAGCGGAAGATGAGCAGTTCTTC. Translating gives CATSDLPGLAEDEQFF.

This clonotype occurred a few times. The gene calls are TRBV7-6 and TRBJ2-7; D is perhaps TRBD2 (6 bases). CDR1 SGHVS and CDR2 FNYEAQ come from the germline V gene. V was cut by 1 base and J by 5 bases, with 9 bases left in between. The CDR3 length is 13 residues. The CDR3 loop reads CASSLVEGDEQYF. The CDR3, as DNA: TGTGCCAGCAGCTTAGTGGAGGGCGACGAGCAGTACTTC.

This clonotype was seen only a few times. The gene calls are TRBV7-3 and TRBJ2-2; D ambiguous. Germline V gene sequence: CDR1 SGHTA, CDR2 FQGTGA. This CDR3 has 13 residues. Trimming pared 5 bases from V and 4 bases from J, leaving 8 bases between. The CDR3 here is CASSEASTGELFF. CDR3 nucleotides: TGTGCCAGCAGCGAGGCATCCACCGGGGAGCTGTTTTTT.

The CDR3 sequence: CASSLVPGAGSYNEQFF. CDR3 DNA sequence: TGTGCCAGCAGCTTGGTCCCGGGGGCAGGGTCCTACAATGAGCAGTTCTTC. The chain is built from TRBV5-6 and TRBJ2-1; either TRBD1 or TRBD2 may fit D (6 bases each). V lost 0 bases, J lost 1 base, and 14 bases lay in between. The germline CDR1 and CDR2 sequences are SGHDT and YYEEEE. The CDR3 totals 17 residues.

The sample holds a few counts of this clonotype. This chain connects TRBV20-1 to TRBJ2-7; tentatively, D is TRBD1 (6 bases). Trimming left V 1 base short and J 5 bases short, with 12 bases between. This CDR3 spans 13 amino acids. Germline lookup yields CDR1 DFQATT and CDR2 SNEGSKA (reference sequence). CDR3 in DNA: TGCAGTGCTAGAGGGGGACATCTAGACGAGCAGTACTTC. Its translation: CSARGGHLDEQYF.

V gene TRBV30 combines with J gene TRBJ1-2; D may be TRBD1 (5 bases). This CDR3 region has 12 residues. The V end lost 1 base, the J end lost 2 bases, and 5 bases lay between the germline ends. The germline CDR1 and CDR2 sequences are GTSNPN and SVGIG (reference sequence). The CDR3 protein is CAWSAGNYGYTF. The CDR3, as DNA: TGTGCCTGGAGTGCAGGGAACTATGGCTACACCTTC.

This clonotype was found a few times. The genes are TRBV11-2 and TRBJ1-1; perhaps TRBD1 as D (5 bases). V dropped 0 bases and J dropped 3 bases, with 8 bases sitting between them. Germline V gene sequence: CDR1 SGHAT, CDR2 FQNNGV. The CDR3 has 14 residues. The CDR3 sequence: CASSLEWGDTEAFF. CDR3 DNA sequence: TGTGCCAGCAGCTTAGAATGGGGGGACACTGAAGCTTTCTTT. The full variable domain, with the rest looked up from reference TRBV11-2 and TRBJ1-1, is EAGVAQSPRYKIIEKRQSVAFWCNPISGHATLYWYQQILGQGPKLLIQFQNNGVVDDSQLPKDRFSAERLKGVDSTLKIQPAKLEDSAVYLCASSLEWGDTEAFFGQGTRLTVV.